This T cell receptor beta chain comes out of a study of PD-1 blockade in classical Hodgkin lymphoma. Study-wide findings and caveats: Reports described newly diagnosed patients as having lower baseline TCR diversity than healthy donors. TCR diversity in CD4+, not CD8+, cells rose significantly by C4D1.

Every patient had relapsed following autologous stem cell transplantation, and cohorts differed in brentuximab vedotin exposure. By magnetic negative selection, CD8+ T cells were isolated from the thawed PBMCs. Patients showed best responses of complete response, partial response or progressive disease. Generated by immunoSEQ multiplex PCR, the TCRdb table keeps only in-frame clones and is missing some. The sample has fewer than 30,000 clones; about 91% are singletons. Note on this clone: Its antigen is not known.

The clonotype was recovered from a human donor with classical Hodgkin lymphoma. The source material was CD8+ T cells from blood, sampled at baseline.

The DNA of the CDR3 is TGTGCCAGCAGTTTAACTTCGCTAGTCCTCGAGCAGTACTTC. Encoded protein: CASSLTSLVLEQYF. The chain carries TRBV27 and TRBJ2-7; D not resolved. V was cut by 2 bases and J by 6 bases, with 14 bases left in between. This CDR3 has 14 amino acids. CDR1 and CDR2 from the germline V gene are MNHEY and SMNVEV (reference sequence).